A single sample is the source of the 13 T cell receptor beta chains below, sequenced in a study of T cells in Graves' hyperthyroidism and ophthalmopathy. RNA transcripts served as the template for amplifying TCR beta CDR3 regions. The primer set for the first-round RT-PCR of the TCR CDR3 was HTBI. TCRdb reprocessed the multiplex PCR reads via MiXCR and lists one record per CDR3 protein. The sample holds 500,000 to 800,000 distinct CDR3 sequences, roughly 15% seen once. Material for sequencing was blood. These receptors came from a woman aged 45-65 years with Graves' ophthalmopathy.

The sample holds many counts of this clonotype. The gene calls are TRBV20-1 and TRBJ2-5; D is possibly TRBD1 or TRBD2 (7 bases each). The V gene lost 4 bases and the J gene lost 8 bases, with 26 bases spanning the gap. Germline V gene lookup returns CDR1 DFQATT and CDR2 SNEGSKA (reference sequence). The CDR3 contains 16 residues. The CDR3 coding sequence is TGCAGTGCTACCAAGGGGGGGACAGTCAGCAAGGAAACCCAGTACTTC. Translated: CSATKGGTVSKETQYF.

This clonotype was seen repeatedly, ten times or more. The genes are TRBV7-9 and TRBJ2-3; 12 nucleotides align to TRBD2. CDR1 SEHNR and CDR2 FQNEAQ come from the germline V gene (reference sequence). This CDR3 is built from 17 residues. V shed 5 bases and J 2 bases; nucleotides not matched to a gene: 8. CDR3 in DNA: TGTGCCAGCAGCACCCGACTAGCGGGAGAGGACACAGATACGCAGTATTTT. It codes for CASSTRLAGEDTDTQYF.

As DNA, the CDR3 is TGTGCCAGCAGTCCACTAGCGGTTTACGAGCAGTACTTC. The encoded protein is CASSPLAVYEQYF. The V call is TRBV6-2 or TRBV6-3, the J call TRBJ2-7; 8 positions agree with TRBD2. The CDR3 contains 13 residues. Germline V gives CDR1 MNHEY, CDR2 SVGEGT. Trimming removed 5 bases from V and 4 bases from J; junction bases left unmatched: 4.

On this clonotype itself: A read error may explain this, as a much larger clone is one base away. The CDR3 DNA reads as TGCAGCGCCGGGACAGGGGGTACGGCGACTAATGAAAAACTGTTTTTT. As protein: CSAGTGGTATNEKLFF. This chain connects TRBV29-1 to TRBJ1-4; 11 positions match TRBD1. Germline V gene sequence: CDR1 SQVTM, CDR2 ANQGSEA. The CDR3 extends over 16 amino acids. The V gene end was trimmed by 7 bases and the J gene end by 2 bases; junction bases not matched to a gene: 9.

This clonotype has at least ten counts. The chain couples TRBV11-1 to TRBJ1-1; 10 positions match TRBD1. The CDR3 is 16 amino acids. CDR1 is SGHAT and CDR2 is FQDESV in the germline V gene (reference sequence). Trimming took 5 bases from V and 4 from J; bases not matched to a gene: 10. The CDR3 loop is CASSERPGQGTTEAFF. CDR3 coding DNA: TGTGCCAGCAGCGAACGCCCGGGACAGGGGACCACTGAAGCTTTCTTT.

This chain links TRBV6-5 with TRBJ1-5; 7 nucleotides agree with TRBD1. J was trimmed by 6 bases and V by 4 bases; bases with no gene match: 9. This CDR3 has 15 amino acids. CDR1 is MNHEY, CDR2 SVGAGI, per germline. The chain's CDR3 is CASSSSGTVRQPQHF. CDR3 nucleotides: TGTGCCAGCAGTTCCTCCGGGACAGTACGTCAGCCCCAGCATTTT.

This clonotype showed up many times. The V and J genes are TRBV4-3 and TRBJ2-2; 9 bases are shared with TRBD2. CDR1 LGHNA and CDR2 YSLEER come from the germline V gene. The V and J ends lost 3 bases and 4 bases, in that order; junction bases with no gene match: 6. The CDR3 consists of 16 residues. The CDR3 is CASSQDRAGGTGELFF. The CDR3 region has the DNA TGCGCCAGCAGCCAGGACCGAGCGGGGGGCACCGGGGAGCTGTTTTTT.

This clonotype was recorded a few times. CDR3 nucleotide sequence: TGTGCCAGCAAAAACGCAGGCACGCAGTATTTT. This codes for CASKNAGTQYF. V usage is TRBV19 and J usage is TRBJ2-3; no clear D. This CDR3 is 11 amino acids long. CDR1 is LNHDA, CDR2 SQIVND, per germline (reference sequence). Trimming took 9 bases from V and 9 from J, leaving 13 bases between them.

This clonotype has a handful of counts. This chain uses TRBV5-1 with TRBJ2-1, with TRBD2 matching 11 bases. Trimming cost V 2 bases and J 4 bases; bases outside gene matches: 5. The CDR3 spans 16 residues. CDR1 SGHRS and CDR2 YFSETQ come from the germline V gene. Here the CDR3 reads CASSFLGTSGYNEQFF. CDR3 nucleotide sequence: TGCGCCAGCAGCTTTTTAGGGACTAGCGGATACAATGAGCAGTTCTTC.

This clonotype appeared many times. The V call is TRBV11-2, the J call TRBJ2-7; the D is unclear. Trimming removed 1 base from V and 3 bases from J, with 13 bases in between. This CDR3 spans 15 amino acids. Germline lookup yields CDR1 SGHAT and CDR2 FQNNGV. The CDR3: CASSLAQGYGYEQYF. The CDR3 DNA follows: TGTGCCAGCAGCTTAGCTCAAGGGTACGGCTACGAGCAGTACTTC.

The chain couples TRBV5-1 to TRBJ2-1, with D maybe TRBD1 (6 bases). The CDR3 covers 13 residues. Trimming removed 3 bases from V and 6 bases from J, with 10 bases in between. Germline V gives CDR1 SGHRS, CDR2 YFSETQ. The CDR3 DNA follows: TGCGCCAGCAGCTCGGTGGGGGCCAATGAGCAGTTCTTC. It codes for CASSSVGANEQFF.

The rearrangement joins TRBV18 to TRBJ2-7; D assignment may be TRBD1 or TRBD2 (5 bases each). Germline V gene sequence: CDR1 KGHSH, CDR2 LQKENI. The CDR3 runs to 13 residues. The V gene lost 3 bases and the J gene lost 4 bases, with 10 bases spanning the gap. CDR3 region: CASSPPEGYEQYF. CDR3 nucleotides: TGTGCCAGCTCACCCCCAGAGGGGTACGAGCAGTACTTC.

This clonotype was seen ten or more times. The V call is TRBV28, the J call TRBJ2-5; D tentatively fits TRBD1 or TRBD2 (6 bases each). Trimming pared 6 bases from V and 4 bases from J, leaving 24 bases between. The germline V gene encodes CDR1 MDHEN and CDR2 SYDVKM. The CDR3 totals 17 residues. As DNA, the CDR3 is TGTGCCAGCAGCCCTTTGGCAAAGGGGGGCGTTGGAGAGACCCAGTACTTC. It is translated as CASSPLAKGGVGETQYF.